This T cell receptor beta chain stems from a study of shared clonotypes between healthy human individuals. Study details: There were three CD4 naive, three CD4 memory, two CD8 naive and one CD8 memory plates per donor.

As concerns this clone: The antigen is undetermined.

This was a deep-level run. Clones were read by immunoSEQ multiplex PCR, and TCRdb kept only the in-frame ones, dropping some. The data hold approximately 2,000,000 clones, with around 90% observed a single time. CDR1 and CDR2 from the germline V gene are SGHAT and FQNNGV. The CDR3 covers 15 residues. V lost 2 bases to trimming and J lost 2 bases; unmatched junction nucleotides: 3. Study results and limitations: Donor scarcity curtailed the genetic and exposure-history diversity represented herein. With a few donors compared, roughly 5% of naive CD4 clonotypes were shared.

This sequence was found in a young man in good health. Some clones in this sample may be carry-over from other donors' samples. Sample: naive CD4+ T cells from PBMCs. Subset: CD45RA+ positively selected. The J gene is TRBJ2-1, the V gene TRBV11-2; TRBD1 agrees at 7 bases. Written as DNA, the CDR3 is TGTGCCAGCAGCTTACTAGGGACAGCCTACAATGAGCAGTTCTTC. As protein: CASSLLGTAYNEQFF.